This is a list of T cell receptor beta chains from one sample in a study of blood T cell repertoires in COVID-19. Sequenced by immunoSEQ multiplex PCR; TCRdb stores in-frame clones only, minus some. The sample has some 120,000 clones; around 85% are singletons. The specimen sequenced was peripheral blood. These receptors were collected from a woman in her forties or fifties with acute or convalescent COVID-19. Each CDR3 is given with its conserved first and last residue. The D gene is left open where the match is weak. The size of a clone is reported for some rows only, either as once, few or many, or as a class for expanded clones.

v_gene: TRBV9; j_gene: TRBJ1-2; d_gene: .; abundance: .; CDR3aa: CASSPSLGNYGYTF; CDR3nt: TGTGCCAGCAGCCCTAGTCTCGGAAACTATGGCTACACCTTC
v_gene: TRBV5-4; j_gene: TRBJ2-7; d_gene: .; abundance: .; CDR3aa: CASSLGGGNLYEQYF; CDR3nt: TGTGCCAGCAGCCTCGGCGGGGGCAACCTTTACGAGCAGTACTTC
v_gene: TRBV7-8; j_gene: TRBJ2-4; d_gene: TRBD2; abundance: .; CDR3aa: CASSLHAGRVAKNIQYF; CDR3nt: TGTGCCAGCAGCTTACACGCAGGGAGGGTAGCCAAAAACATTCAGTACTTC
v_gene: TRBV12-3/TRBV12-4; j_gene: TRBJ1-2; d_gene: TRBD1; abundance: .; CDR3aa: CASSLNRGYGYTF; CDR3nt: TGTGCCAGCAGTTTAAACAGGGGCTATGGCTACACCTTC
v_gene: TRBV5-1; j_gene: TRBJ1-2; d_gene: .; abundance: .; CDR3aa: CASSSTSYQGLNYGYTF; CDR3nt: TGCGCCAGCAGCTCCACATCCTATCAGGGGCTTAACTATGGCTACACCTTC
v_gene: TRBV5-4; j_gene: TRBJ2-1; d_gene: TRBD1; abundance: .; CDR3aa: CASSLGTGSYNEQFF; CDR3nt: TGTGCCAGCAGCTTAGGGACAGGGTCCTACAATGAGCAGTTCTTC
v_gene: TRBV3-1/TRBV3-2; j_gene: TRBJ2-3; d_gene: .; abundance: .; CDR3aa: CASRGVPTDTQYF; CDR3nt: TGTGCCAGCAGAGGGGTTCCCACAGATACGCAGTATTTT
v_gene: TRBV27; j_gene: TRBJ1-2; d_gene: .; abundance: .; CDR3aa: CASSPRARGLGDYGYTF; CDR3nt: TGTGCCAGCAGTCCTCGGGCAAGGGGTTTAGGAGACTATGGCTACACCTTC
v_gene: TRBV12-3/TRBV12-4; j_gene: TRBJ1-1; d_gene: TRBD1; abundance: .; CDR3aa: CASSALTGTEAFF; CDR3nt: TGTGCCAGCAGTGCCTTGACAGGGACCGAAGCTTTCTTT
v_gene: TRBV6-6; j_gene: TRBJ1-1; d_gene: TRBD1; abundance: .; CDR3aa: CASSPLSAKGGRDNTEAFF; CDR3nt: TGTGCCAGCAGTCCTCTCTCGGCGAAAGGGGGCAGGGACAACACTGAAGCTTTCTTT
v_gene: TRBV7-6; j_gene: TRBJ2-2; d_gene: .; abundance: .; CDR3aa: CASSLKGGSTGELFF; CDR3nt: TGTGCCAGCAGCTTAAAGGGGGGGAGCACCGGGGAGCTGTTTTTT
v_gene: TRBV7-3; j_gene: TRBJ2-1; d_gene: .; abundance: .; CDR3aa: CASSLSGGTGNEQFF; CDR3nt: TGTGCCAGCAGCTTATCCGGGGGTACGGGCAATGAGCAGTTCTTC
v_gene: TRBV20-1; j_gene: TRBJ1-2; d_gene: .; abundance: .; CDR3aa: CSAIGGGYTF; CDR3nt: TGCAGTGCGATAGGGGGTGGCTACACCTTC
v_gene: TRBV2; j_gene: TRBJ2-3; d_gene: TRBD1; abundance: once; CDR3aa: CASRTGVTDTQYF; CDR3nt: TGTGCCAGCAGAACAGGGGTGACAGATACGCAGTATTTT
v_gene: TRBV11-3; j_gene: TRBJ2-1; d_gene: .; abundance: .; CDR3aa: CASSLSPGVIYNEQFF; CDR3nt: TGTGCCAGCAGCTTATCCCCGGGGGTTATCTACAATGAGCAGTTCTTC
v_gene: TRBV27; j_gene: TRBJ2-7; d_gene: .; abundance: .; CDR3aa: CASSSIQGSGRYEQYF; CDR3nt: TGTGCCAGCAGTTCGATACAGGGGAGCGGGCGATACGAGCAGTACTTC
v_gene: TRBV6-1; j_gene: TRBJ1-2; d_gene: .; abundance: .; CDR3aa: CASSEGYNPNYGYTF; CDR3nt: TGTGCCAGCAGTGAAGGGTACAACCCAAACTATGGCTACACCTTC
v_gene: TRBV7-9; j_gene: TRBJ1-1; d_gene: TRBD1; abundance: .; CDR3aa: CASSLRAGQDAIEAFF; CDR3nt: TGTGCCAGCAGCTTACGGGCCGGACAGGACGCCATTGAAGCTTTCTTT
v_gene: TRBV19; j_gene: TRBJ2-2; d_gene: .; abundance: few; CDR3aa: CASSIGTANANTGELFF; CDR3nt: TGTGCCAGTAGTATCGGTACAGCAAACGCGAACACCGGGGAGCTGTTTTTT
v_gene: TRBV29-1; j_gene: TRBJ1-3; d_gene: TRBD1; abundance: .; CDR3aa: CSVAGGSSGNTIYF; CDR3nt: TGCAGCGTTGCAGGGGGGAGCTCTGGAAACACCATATATTTT
v_gene: TRBV5-4; j_gene: TRBJ2-5; d_gene: TRBD1; abundance: .; CDR3aa: CASSSKQGAQETQYF; CDR3nt: TGTGCCAGCAGCTCAAAGCAGGGGGCTCAAGAGACCCAGTACTTC
v_gene: TRBV7-8; j_gene: TRBJ1-3; d_gene: TRBD1; abundance: .; CDR3aa: CASSLQGAGVNTIYF; CDR3nt: TGTGCCAGCAGCTTACAGGGGGCAGGCGTAAACACCATATATTTT
v_gene: TRBV10-1; j_gene: TRBJ2-2; d_gene: .; abundance: .; CDR3aa: CASSEMGTSTGELFF; CDR3nt: TGCGCCAGCAGTGAGATGGGCACTTCCACCGGGGAGCTGTTTTTT
v_gene: TRBV6-5; j_gene: TRBJ2-3; d_gene: TRBD2; abundance: .; CDR3aa: CASSSGTSGALDTQYF; CDR3nt: TGTGCCAGCAGTTCCGGGACTAGCGGGGCCCTGGATACGCAGTATTTT
v_gene: TRBV2; j_gene: TRBJ2-3; d_gene: TRBD2; abundance: .; CDR3aa: CASTLGLAGIDTQYF; CDR3nt: TGTGCCAGCACCCTCGGACTAGCGGGTATAGATACGCAGTATTTT
v_gene: TRBV7-8; j_gene: TRBJ1-3; d_gene: TRBD1; abundance: .; CDR3aa: CASSGDRGKAGNTIYF; CDR3nt: TGTGCCAGCAGCGGAGACAGGGGGAAAGCTGGAAACACCATATATTTT
v_gene: TRBV4-2; j_gene: TRBJ1-3; d_gene: TRBD1; abundance: .; CDR3aa: CASSQDPGQGHTIYF; CDR3nt: TGTGCCAGCAGCCAAGATCCGGGACAGGGCCACACCATATATTTT
v_gene: TRBV6-4; j_gene: TRBJ2-2; d_gene: .; abundance: .; CDR3aa: CASSVQGPKNTGELFF; CDR3nt: TGTGCCAGCAGTGTGCAGGGGCCAAAGAACACCGGGGAGCTGTTTTTT
v_gene: TRBV28; j_gene: TRBJ1-1; d_gene: TRBD1; abundance: .; CDR3aa: CASSSGTGATEAFF; CDR3nt: TGTGCCAGCAGTTCCGGGACAGGGGCAACTGAAGCTTTCTTT
v_gene: TRBV19; j_gene: TRBJ2-1; d_gene: .; abundance: .; CDR3aa: CASSAPLGREWYNEQFF; CDR3nt: TGTGCCAGTAGTGCCCCTCTGGGCAGGGAATGGTACAATGAGCAGTTCTTC
v_gene: TRBV10-3; j_gene: TRBJ1-2; d_gene: .; abundance: .; CDR3aa: CAISETTGFEGYTF; CDR3nt: TGTGCCATCAGTGAGACTACAGGGTTTGAGGGCTACACCTTC
v_gene: TRBV11-3; j_gene: TRBJ2-1; d_gene: TRBD1; abundance: few; CDR3aa: CASSLDPAGGYNEQFF; CDR3nt: TGTGCCAGCAGCTTAGATCCGGCAGGGGGTTACAATGAGCAGTTCTTC
v_gene: TRBV19; j_gene: TRBJ1-1; d_gene: TRBD1; abundance: .; CDR3aa: CASSKDRTNTEAFF; CDR3nt: TGTGCCAGTTCAAAGGACAGGACGAACACTGAAGCTTTCTTT
v_gene: TRBV19; j_gene: TRBJ2-1; d_gene: TRBD2; abundance: .; CDR3aa: CASSRTGGAQYNEQFF; CDR3nt: TGTGCCAGTAGTCGCACGGGGGGGGCGCAATACAATGAGCAGTTCTTC
v_gene: TRBV9; j_gene: TRBJ1-2; d_gene: TRBD1; abundance: .; CDR3aa: CASSVAGGNYGYTF; CDR3nt: TGTGCCAGCAGCGTAGCAGGGGGTAACTATGGCTACACCTTC
v_gene: TRBV2; j_gene: TRBJ2-1; d_gene: TRBD2; abundance: .; CDR3aa: CASSEETSLYNEQFF; CDR3nt: TGTGCCAGCAGTGAAGAGACTAGCCTATACAATGAGCAGTTCTTC
v_gene: TRBV19; j_gene: TRBJ1-1; d_gene: .; abundance: .; CDR3aa: CASSIIAGANTEAFF; CDR3nt: TGTGCCAGTAGTATTATCGCAGGGGCTAACACTGAAGCTTTCTTT
v_gene: TRBV18; j_gene: TRBJ1-6; d_gene: TRBD1; abundance: .; CDR3aa: CASSKTGLNSPLHF; CDR3nt: TGTGCCAGCTCAAAGACAGGGCTGAATTCACCCCTCCACTTT
v_gene: TRBV7-6; j_gene: TRBJ1-3; d_gene: TRBD1; abundance: .; CDR3aa: CASSPRGPISGNTIYF; CDR3nt: TGTGCCAGCAGCCCCAGGGGGCCAATCTCTGGAAACACCATATATTTT
v_gene: TRBV7-8; j_gene: TRBJ1-6; d_gene: TRBD1; abundance: .; CDR3aa: CASSGQGTRSSYNSPLHF; CDR3nt: TGTGCCAGCAGCGGACAGGGAACTAGGAGCTCCTATAATTCACCCCTCCACTTT
v_gene: TRBV3-1/TRBV3-2; j_gene: TRBJ1-1; d_gene: TRBD1; abundance: .; CDR3aa: CASSQPGQWNTEAFF; CDR3nt: TGTGCCAGCAGCCAACCGGGACAGTGGAACACTGAAGCTTTCTTT